The 16 T cell receptor beta chains in this list originate from one sample, sequenced in a study of blood T cell repertoires in COVID-19. The data were produced by immunoSEQ multiplex PCR, yet TCRdb's version contains in-frame clones alone and is incomplete. The sample contains around 68,000 clones, 85% to 90% of which appear only once. The sample comprised peripheral blood. The receptors here all came from a middle-aged man with acute or convalescent COVID-19.

V usage is TRBV9 and J usage is TRBJ2-4; possible D gene TRBD2, 6 bases. CDR1 and CDR2 (germline): SGDLS, YYNGEE. The CDR3 runs 15 residues. Trimming stripped 0 bases from V and 7 bases from J, with 14 bases between. The DNA of the CDR3 is TGTGCCAGCAGCGTAGAAGGAGGGACCTCGAACATTCAGTACTTC. Residues: CASSVEGGTSNIQYF. Using reference TRBV9 and TRBJ2-4 for the parts outside the CDR3, the full variable domain is DSGVTQTPKHLITATGQRVTLRCSPRSGDLSVYWYQQSLDQGLQFLIQYYNGEERAKGNILERFSAQQFPDLHSELNLSSLELGDSALYFCASSVEGGTSNIQYFGAGTRLSVL.

The rearrangement links TRBV28 to TRBJ2-7, with TRBD1 as a possible D gene (6 bases). Germline V gene lookup returns CDR1 MDHEN and CDR2 SYDVKM. The CDR3 is 14 amino acids. V gave up 5 bases and J gave up 2 bases, with 13 bases separating them. The chain's CDR3 is CASSTRGPTYEQYF. Written as DNA, the CDR3 is TGTGCCAGCAGTACCAGGGGACCCACCTACGAGCAGTACTTC. The entire variable domain, with the rest obtained from reference TRBV28 and TRBJ2-7, is as follows: DVKVTQSSRYLVKRTGEKVFLECVQDMDHENMFWYRQDPGLGLRLIYFSYDVKMKEKGDIPEGYSVSREKKERFSLILESASTNQTSMYLCASSTRGPTYEQYFGPGTRLTVT.

The chain has TRBV7-2 and TRBJ2-1, with TRBD2 matching 11 bases. The CDR3 loop spans 19 amino acids. The germline V gene encodes CDR1 SGHTA and CDR2 FQGNSA. V dropped 0 bases and J dropped 8; count of bases not matched to a gene: 15. CDR3 coding DNA: TGTGCCAGCAGCTTAGCATCGTTAGCGGGAGGGCCATTTCAGGATGAGCAGTTCTTC. Residues: CASSLASLAGGPFQDEQFF.

The rearrangement links TRBV28 to TRBJ1-2; D is unclear. V shed 3 bases and J shed 4 bases, with 15 bases lying between them. Germline values: CDR1 MDHEN, CDR2 SYDVKM. The length of the CDR3 is 15 residues. DNA of the CDR3: TGTGCCAGCAGTTTTAGGAGGGTCCCGGGCTATGGCTACACCTTC. This translates into CASSFRRVPGYGYTF.

The chain couples TRBV9 to TRBJ2-3; D gene unclear. Germline CDR1 SGDLS, CDR2 YYNGEE. The CDR3 is made up of 15 amino acids. V lost 0 bases, J lost 1 base, and 9 bases lay in between. In DNA, the CDR3 is TGTGCCAGCAGCGTAGGCCCCGGTGGCACAGATACGCAGTATTTT. Translating gives CASSVGPGGTDTQYF.

This chain joins TRBV10-2 and TRBJ1-1; D may be TRBD1 (5 bases). The germline gives CDR1 WSHSY, CDR2 SAAADI. The CDR3 is 13 residues long. The V end lost 8 bases, the J end lost 4 bases, and 14 bases lay between the germline ends. In DNA form, the CDR3 reads TGCGCCAGCCAACGGGGGGAGGGCACTGAAGCTTTCTTT. Amino acid sequence: CASQRGEGTEAFF.

This chain joins TRBV6-5 and TRBJ1-5, with D perhaps matching TRBD1 (5 bases). The ends were cut back, 7 bases at V and 4 bases at J, with 11 bases in the middle. CDR1 and CDR2 from the germline V gene are MNHEY and SVGAGI. The CDR3 is made up of 13 amino acids. CDR3 loop: CASTSTGNQPQHF. The CDR3 DNA reads as TGTGCCAGCACTTCTACAGGTAATCAGCCCCAGCATTTT.

The J gene is TRBJ1-5, the V gene TRBV19; TRBD1 is a possible D gene (5 bases). The CDR3 consists of 14 residues. Trimming removed 1 base from V and 5 bases from J, with 9 bases in between. From germline, CDR1 is LNHDA and CDR2 SQIVND (reference sequence). CDR3 in amino acids: CASSIGKGYQPQHF. The CDR3, as DNA: TGTGCCAGTAGTATAGGGAAGGGGTATCAGCCCCAGCATTTT.

The CDR3 DNA reads as TGTGCCAGCTCGCCCGTGGACAGGAGCAATCAGCCCCAGCATTTT. It codes for CASSPVDRSNQPQHF. The rearrangement links TRBV18 to TRBJ1-5, with 7 nucleotides matching TRBD1. The CDR3 has 15 amino acids. The V and J ends lost 6 bases and 1 base, in that order; junction bases with no gene match: 6. CDR1 is KGHSH and CDR2 is LQKENI in the germline V gene.

The V call is TRBV11-3, the J call TRBJ2-7, with 7 bases matching TRBD1. Germline-derived CDR1 and CDR2 are SGHNT and YENEEA. The CDR3 is made up of 17 amino acids. V gave up 4 bases and J gave up 5 bases; unmatched junction bases: 17. CDR3 region: CASSSSLGVGGTHEQYF. The CDR3 DNA reads TGTGCCAGCAGCTCCTCGCTGGGGGTAGGGGGCACGCACGAGCAGTACTTC.

V is TRBV7-9 and J is TRBJ2-5; TRBD2 is a possible D gene (6 bases). V lost 5 bases and J lost 5, with 15 bases in between. This CDR3 has 14 amino acids. Germline V gene data show CDR1 as SEHNR and CDR2 as FQNEAQ (reference sequence). CDR3 sequence (DNA): TGTGCCAGCAGCCCGAGACTAGAATCGGAGACCCAGTACTTC. Protein sequence: CASSPRLESETQYF.

This chain uses TRBV18 with TRBJ1-4; perhaps TRBD1 as D (5 bases). Germline V gene sequence: CDR1 KGHSH, CDR2 LQKENI. The CDR3 is 15 residues long. V lost 2 bases and J lost 3, with 10 bases in between. The CDR3, as DNA: TGTGCCAGCTCACCAATCAGGGAACCTAATGAAAAACTGTTTTTT. Its translation: CASSPIREPNEKLFF. Using reference TRBV18 and TRBJ1-4 for the parts outside the CDR3, the full variable domain is NAGVMQNPRHLVRRRGQEARLRCSPMKGHSHVYWYRQLPEEGLKFMVYLQKENIIDESGMPKERFSAEFPKEGPSILRIQQVVRGDSAAYFCASSPIREPNEKLFFGSGTQLSVL.

The rearrangement joins TRBV5-1 to TRBJ1-2; 10 nucleotides match TRBD1. This CDR3 contains 16 residues. Losses at the gene ends were 3 bases for V and 2 bases for J; bases not matched to a gene: 7. Germline V CDR1 and CDR2: SGHRS, YFSETQ. For the CDR3, the DNA is TGCGCCAGCAGCTCGGGACAGGGGCGTCCCAACTATGGCTACACCTTC. Protein sequence: CASSSGQGRPNYGYTF.

This sequence joins TRBV19 and TRBJ2-2; 7 nucleotides line up with TRBD1. Germline CDR1 reads LNHDA; CDR2 reads SQIVND (reference sequence). V trimming: 4 bases; J trimming: 7 bases; junction bases outside the gene matches: 9. CDR3 size: 15 residues. Here the CDR3 DNA reads TGTGCCAGTAGTACCGAGACAGGGTTAAACGGGGAGCTGTTTTTT. This translates into CASSTETGLNGELFF.

This chain uses TRBV14 with TRBJ1-1; D is uncertain. The CDR3 runs to 16 residues. V dropped 4 bases and J dropped 0 bases, with 15 bases sitting between them. Per the germline V gene, CDR1 is SGHDN and CDR2 is FVKESK. CDR3 DNA sequence: TGTGCCAGCAGCCCTCGTAGAGGGATAATGAACACTGAAGCTTTCTTT. It translates to CASSPRRGIMNTEAFF.

CDR3 DNA: TGTGCCAGCAACAGGGAAGTGAACACTGAAGCTTTCTTT. This sequence encodes CASNREVNTEAFF. The rearrangement uses TRBV2 and TRBJ1-1, with D perhaps TRBD1 (6 bases). The CDR3 extends over 13 amino acids. Trimming cost V 7 bases and J 0 bases, with 9 bases left between them. Germline V lookup: CDR1 SNHLY, CDR2 FYNNEI.